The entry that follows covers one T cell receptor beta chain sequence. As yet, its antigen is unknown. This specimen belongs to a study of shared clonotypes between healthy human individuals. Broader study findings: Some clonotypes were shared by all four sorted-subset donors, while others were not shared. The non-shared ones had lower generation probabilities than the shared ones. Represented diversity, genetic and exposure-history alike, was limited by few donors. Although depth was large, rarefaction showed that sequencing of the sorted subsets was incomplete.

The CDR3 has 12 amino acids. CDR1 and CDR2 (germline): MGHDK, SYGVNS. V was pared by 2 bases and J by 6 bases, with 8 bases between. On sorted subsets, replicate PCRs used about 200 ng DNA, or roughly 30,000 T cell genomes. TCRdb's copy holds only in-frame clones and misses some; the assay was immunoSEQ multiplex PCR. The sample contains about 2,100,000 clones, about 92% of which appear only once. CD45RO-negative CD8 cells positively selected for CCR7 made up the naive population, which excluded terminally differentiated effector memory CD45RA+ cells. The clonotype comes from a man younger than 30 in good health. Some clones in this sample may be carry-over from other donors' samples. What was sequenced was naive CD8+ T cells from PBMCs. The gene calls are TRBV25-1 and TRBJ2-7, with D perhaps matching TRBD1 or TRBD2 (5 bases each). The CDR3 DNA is TGTGCCAGCAGTGAAATTGGGACCGAGCAGTACTTC. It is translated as CASSEIGTEQYF.